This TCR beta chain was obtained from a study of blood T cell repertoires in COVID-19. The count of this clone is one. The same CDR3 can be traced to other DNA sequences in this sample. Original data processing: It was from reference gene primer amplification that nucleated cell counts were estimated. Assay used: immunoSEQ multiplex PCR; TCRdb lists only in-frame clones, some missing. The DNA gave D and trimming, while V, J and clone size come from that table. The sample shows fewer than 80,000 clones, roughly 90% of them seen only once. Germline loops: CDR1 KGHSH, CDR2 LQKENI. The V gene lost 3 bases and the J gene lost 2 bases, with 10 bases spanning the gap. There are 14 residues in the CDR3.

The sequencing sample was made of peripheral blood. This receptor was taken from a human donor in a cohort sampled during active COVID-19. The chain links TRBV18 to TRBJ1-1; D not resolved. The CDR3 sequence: CASSPAPGNTEAFF. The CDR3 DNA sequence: TGTGCCAGCTCACCCGCACCGGGAAACACTGAAGCTTTCTTT.